A single sample is the source of the 3 T cell receptor beta chains below, sequenced in a study of glioma-infiltrating T cells after dendritic cell vaccination. TCRdb's copy holds only in-frame clones and misses some; the assay was immunoSEQ multiplex PCR. The sample includes about 49,000 clones, approximately 83% of them seen just once. The sequencing used blood, collected before dendritic cell vaccination. These receptors came from a human donor with glioblastoma.

The chain recombines TRBV5-4 with TRBJ1-1, with TRBD1 as a possible D gene (5 bases). Germline CDR1 SGHNT, CDR2 YYREEE (reference sequence). Trimming shortened V by 2 bases and J by 0 bases, and 17 bases separated the two germline ends. CDR3 size: 17 residues. The CDR3 bases are TGTGCCAGCAGCTTACGGGGCGGAGGGTCCATGAACACTGAAGCTTTCTTT. Translation gives CASSLRGGGSMNTEAFF. Using reference TRBV5-4 and TRBJ1-1 for the parts outside the CDR3, the full variable domain is ETGVTQSPTHLIKTRGQQVTLRCSSQSGHNTVSWYQQALGQGPQFIFQYYREEENGRGNFPPRFSGLQFPNYSSELNVNALELDDSALYLCASSLRGGGSMNTEAFFGQGTRLTVV.

The V gene is TRBV30, the J gene TRBJ2-6, with 8 bases identical to TRBD1. The germline V gene has CDR1 GTSNPN and CDR2 SVGIG (reference sequence). The CDR3 sequence is 19 residues long. Unmatched junction bases numbered 10, after V lost 0 bases and J lost 0 bases. The CDR3, as DNA: TGTGCCTGGAGTGTAACATTCCAGGGGGCTAGCTCTGGGGCCAACGTCCTGACTTTC. It codes for CAWSVTFQGASSGANVLTF.

This clone was recorded only once. V and J are TRBV2 and TRBJ2-5, with unresolved D. CDR1 and CDR2 (germline): SNHLY, FYNNEI. The CDR3 runs to 13 residues. The V and J ends lost 5 bases and 5 bases respectively, with 12 bases between them. CDR3 coding DNA: TGTGCCAGCAGTCGAAACCTCGGGGAGACCCAGTACTTC. As protein: CASSRNLGETQYF.